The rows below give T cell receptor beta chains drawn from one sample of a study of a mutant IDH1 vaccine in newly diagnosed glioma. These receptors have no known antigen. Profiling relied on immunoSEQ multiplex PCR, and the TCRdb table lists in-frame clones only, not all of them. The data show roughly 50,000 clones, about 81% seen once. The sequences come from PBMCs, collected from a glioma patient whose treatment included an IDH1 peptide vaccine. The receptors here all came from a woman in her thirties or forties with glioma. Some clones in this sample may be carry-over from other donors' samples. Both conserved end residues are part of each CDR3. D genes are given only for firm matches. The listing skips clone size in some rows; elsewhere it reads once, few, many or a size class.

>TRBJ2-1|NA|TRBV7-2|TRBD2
CASSPTSGENNEQFF
TGTGCCAGCAGCCCAACTAGCGGGGAGAACAATGAGCAGTTCTTC
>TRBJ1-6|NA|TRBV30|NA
CAWSGGLRGFNSPLHF
TGTGCCTGGAGTGGAGGTTTAAGGGGTTTTAATTCACCCCTCCACTTT
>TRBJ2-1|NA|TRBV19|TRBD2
CASSGPGLAPNEQFF
TGTGCCAGTAGTGGTCCGGGACTAGCCCCCAATGAGCAGTTCTTC
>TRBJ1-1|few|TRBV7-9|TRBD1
CASSLLAGGHTEAFF
TGTGCCAGCAGCTTGTTGGCAGGGGGCCACACTGAAGCTTTCTTT
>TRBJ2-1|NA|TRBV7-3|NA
CASGRGNYNEQFF
TGTGCCAGCGGTAGAGGGAATTACAATGAGCAGTTCTTC
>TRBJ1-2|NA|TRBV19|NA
CASSNRDGDGYTF
TGTGCCAGTAGCAACCGGGACGGAGATGGCTACACCTTC
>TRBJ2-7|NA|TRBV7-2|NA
CASTSGYEQYF
TGTGCCAGCACCTCAGGGTACGAGCAGTACTTC
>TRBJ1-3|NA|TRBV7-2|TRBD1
CASSARRGGNTIYF
TGTGCCAGCAGCGCCCGCAGGGGGGGAAACACCATATATTTT
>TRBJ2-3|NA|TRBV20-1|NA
CSARGDTQYF
TGCAGTGCTAGAGGAGATACGCAGTATTTT
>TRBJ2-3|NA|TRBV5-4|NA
CASTSTEDTDTQYF
TGTGCCAGCACCTCGACAGAAGACACAGATACGCAGTATTTT
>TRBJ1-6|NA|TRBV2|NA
CASRGFSPLHF
TGTGCCAGCAGGGGGTTTTCACCCCTCCACTTT
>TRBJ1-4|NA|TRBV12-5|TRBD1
CASGLGQGSDEKLFF
TGTGCTAGTGGTTTGGGACAGGGATCGGATGAAAAACTGTTTTTT
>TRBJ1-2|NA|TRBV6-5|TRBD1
CASSYSFGTGGIGYTF
TGTGCCAGCAGTTACTCTTTCGGGACAGGGGGTATCGGCTACACCTTC
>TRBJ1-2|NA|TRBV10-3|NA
CAISEGLNYGYTF
TGTGCCATCAGCGAGGGGCTGAACTATGGCTACACCTTC
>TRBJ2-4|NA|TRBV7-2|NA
CASSPTGGGKLAKNIQYF
TGTGCCAGCAGCCCGACGGGCGGCGGTAAACTAGCCAAAAACATTCAGTACTTC
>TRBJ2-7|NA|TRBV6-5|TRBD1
CASRTLQGALYEQYF
TGTGCCAGCAGAACCCTACAGGGGGCGCTCTACGAGCAGTACTTC
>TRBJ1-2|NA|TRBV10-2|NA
CASIRGGVVYGYTF
TGCGCCAGCATCCGAGGCGGCGTAGTATATGGCTACACCTTC
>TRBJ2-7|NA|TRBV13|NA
CASSQEGRGDEQYF
TGTGCCAGCAGCCAGGAGGGCAGGGGGGACGAGCAGTACTTC
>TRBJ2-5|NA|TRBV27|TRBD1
CASTAGTGGQETQYF
TGTGCCAGCACGGCCGGGACAGGGGGCCAAGAGACCCAGTACTTC
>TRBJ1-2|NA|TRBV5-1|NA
CASSSGASNYGYTF
TGCGCCAGCAGCTCAGGGGCCAGTAACTATGGCTACACCTTC
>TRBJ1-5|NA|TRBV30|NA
CAWSAAGDNQPQHF
TGTGCCTGGAGTGCCGCAGGAGACAATCAGCCCCAGCATTTT
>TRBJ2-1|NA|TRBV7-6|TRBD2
CASSGPGLAGRNEQFF
TGTGCCAGCAGCGGGCCGGGACTAGCGGGGCGGAATGAGCAGTTCTTC
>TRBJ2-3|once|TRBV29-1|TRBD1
CSVDRGPTDTQYF
TGCAGCGTAGACAGGGGACCCACAGATACGCAGTATTTT
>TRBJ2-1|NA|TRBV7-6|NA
CASSFSQLDEQFF
TGTGCCAGCAGCTTTTCCCAACTGGATGAGCAGTTCTTC
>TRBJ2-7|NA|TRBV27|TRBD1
CASGSGTGVDEQYF
TGTGCCAGCGGATCCGGGACAGGGGTAGACGAGCAGTACTTC
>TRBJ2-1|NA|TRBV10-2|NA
CASSERESYNEQFF
TGCGCCAGCAGTGAGCGGGAGAGCTACAATGAGCAGTTCTTC
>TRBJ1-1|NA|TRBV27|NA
CASSFPGLGTAFF
TGTGCCAGCAGTTTCCCCGGGTTGGGGACGGCTTTCTTT
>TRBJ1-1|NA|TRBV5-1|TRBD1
CASSLDRVATEAFF
TGCGCCAGCAGCCTGGACAGGGTGGCCACTGAAGCTTTCTTT
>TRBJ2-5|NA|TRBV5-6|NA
CASSLQAGVVETQYF
TGTGCCAGCAGCTTGCAAGCAGGGGTTGTAGAGACCCAGTACTTC
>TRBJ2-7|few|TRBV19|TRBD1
CASSRQGSASYEQYF
TGTGCCAGTAGCAGACAGGGGAGTGCTTCCTACGAGCAGTACTTC
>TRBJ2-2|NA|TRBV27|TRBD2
CASSGWRGGIGELFF
TGTGCCAGCAGCGGGTGGCGGGGGGGGATCGGGGAGCTGTTTTTT
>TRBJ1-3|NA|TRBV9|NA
CASSVAGSGFSGNTIYF
TGTGCCAGCAGCGTAGCAGGGTCGGGGTTCTCTGGAAACACCATATATTTT
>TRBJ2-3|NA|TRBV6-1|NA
CASSETLRGGSTDTQYF
TGTGCCAGCAGTGAAACTCTTAGGGGTGGAAGCACAGATACGCAGTATTTT
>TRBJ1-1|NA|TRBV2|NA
CASSEEVNTEAFF
TGTGCCAGCAGTGAAGAGGTGAACACTGAAGCTTTCTTT
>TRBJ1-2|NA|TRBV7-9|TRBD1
CASSLTTGVYGYTF
TGTGCCAGCAGCTTAACGACAGGGGTCTATGGCTACACCTTC
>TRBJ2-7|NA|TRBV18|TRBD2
CASSPLSSGGFGQYF
TGTGCCAGCTCACCCCTATCTAGCGGGGGGTTCGGGCAGTACTTC
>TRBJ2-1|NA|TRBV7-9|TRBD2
CASLLAGPYNEQFF
TGTGCCAGCCTTTTAGCGGGGCCTTACAATGAGCAGTTCTTC
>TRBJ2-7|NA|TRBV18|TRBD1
CASSPKQGYEQYF
TGTGCCAGCTCACCAAAACAGGGGTACGAGCAGTACTTC
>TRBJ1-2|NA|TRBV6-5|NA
CASSYFRARGYTF
TGTGCCAGCAGTTATTTCAGGGCGAGGGGCTACACCTTC
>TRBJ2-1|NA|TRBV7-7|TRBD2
CASSLSGGADDEQFF
TGTGCTAGCAGCCTTAGCGGGGGGGCGGATGATGAGCAGTTCTTC
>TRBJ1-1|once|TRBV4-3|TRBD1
CASSQEGTGDTEAFF
TGCGCCAGCAGCCAAGAGGGGACAGGGGACACTGAAGCTTTCTTT
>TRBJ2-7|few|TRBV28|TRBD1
CASSWDSYEQYF
TGTGCCAGCAGTTGGGACAGCTACGAGCAGTACTTC